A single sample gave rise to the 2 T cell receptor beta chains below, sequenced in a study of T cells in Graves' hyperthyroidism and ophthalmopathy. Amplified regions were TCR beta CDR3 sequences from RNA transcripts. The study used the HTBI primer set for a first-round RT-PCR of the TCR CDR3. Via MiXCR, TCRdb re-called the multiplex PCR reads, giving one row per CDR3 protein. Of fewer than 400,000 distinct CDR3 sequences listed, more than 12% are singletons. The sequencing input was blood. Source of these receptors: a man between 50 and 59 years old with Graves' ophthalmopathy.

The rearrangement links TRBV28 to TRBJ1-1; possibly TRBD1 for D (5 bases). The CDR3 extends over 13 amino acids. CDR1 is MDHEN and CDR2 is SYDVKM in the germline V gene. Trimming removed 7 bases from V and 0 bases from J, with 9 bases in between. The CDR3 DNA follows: TGTGCCAGCACTTCAGGGATGAACACTGAAGCTTTCTTT. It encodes CASTSGMNTEAFF.

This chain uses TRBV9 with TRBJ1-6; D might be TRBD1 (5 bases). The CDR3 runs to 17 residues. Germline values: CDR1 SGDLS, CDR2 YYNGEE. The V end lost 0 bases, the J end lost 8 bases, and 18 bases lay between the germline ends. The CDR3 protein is CASSVDGTAAFDSPLHF. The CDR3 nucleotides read TGTGCCAGCAGCGTAGATGGGACGGCAGCCTTCGATTCACCCCTCCACTTT.